These 6 T cell receptor beta chains were all obtained from the same sample, sequenced in a study of Ad26.COV2.S vaccination and SARS-CoV-2 variants. Generated by immunoSEQ multiplex PCR, the TCRdb table keeps only in-frame clones and is missing some. Among approximately 300,000 clones, around 84% were seen once, and the ten largest hold around 2%. Documented treatment: some 19 received Ad26.COV2.S at low or high dose, single or two shots; 5 received placebo; per-sample allocation not given. Day 63 after the first injection of vaccine or placebo was the sampling time. The source was peripheral blood, collected in a trial of Ad26.COV2.S vaccine versus placebo. These receptors were collected from a person between 18 and 60 years old who received the Ad26.COV2.S COVID-19 vaccine or a placebo.

The chain recombines TRBV7-6 with TRBJ1-2; 8 nucleotides line up with TRBD1. The CDR3 is 15 residues long. CDR1 is SGHVS, CDR2 FNYEAQ, per germline. V lost 1 base to trimming and J lost 6 bases; unmatched junction nucleotides: 7. The CDR3 is CASSLGLDRGDGYTF. CDR3 nucleotide sequence: TGTGCCAGCAGCTTAGGCCTTGACAGGGGCGATGGCTACACCTTC.

The rearrangement uses TRBV5-6 and TRBJ1-5; no firm D call. The V and J ends lost 0 bases and 0 bases respectively, with 7 bases between them. Germline CDR1 is SGHDT and CDR2 is YYEEEE. The CDR3 is 15 residues long. The CDR3 sequence: CASSLVGNSNQPQHF. In DNA form, the CDR3 reads TGTGCCAGCAGCTTGGTGGGGAATAGCAATCAGCCCCAGCATTTT.

This chain connects TRBV4-1 to TRBJ2-2, with 9 bases aligning to TRBD1. In germline, CDR1 is MGHRA, CDR2 YSYEKL. This CDR3 spans 16 amino acids. With V trimmed by 4 bases and J by 5 bases, 8 bases remained unmatched. The DNA for the CDR3 is TGCGCCAGCAGCCGGTCACAGGGGGCGATGACCGGGGAGCTGTTTTTT. This sequence encodes CASSRSQGAMTGELFF.

This clone was seen a single time. V gene TRBV5-1 combines with J gene TRBJ2-3; D is uncertain. The CDR3 contains 13 residues. Germline V gene lookup returns CDR1 SGHRS and CDR2 YFSETQ. Between the trimmed V and J ends, which lost 4 bases and 2 bases, there was a span of 8 bases. The CDR3 loop reads CASSETDTDTQYF. DNA for the CDR3: TGCGCCAGCAGCGAGACTGACACAGATACGCAGTATTTT. Using reference TRBV5-1 and TRBJ2-3 for the parts outside the CDR3, the full variable domain is KAGVTQTPRYLIKTRGQQVTLSCSPISGHRSVSWYQQTPGQGLQFLFEYFSETQRNKGNFPGRFSGRQFSNSRSEMNVSTLELGDSALYLCASSETDTDTQYFGPGTRLTVL.

V is TRBV6-6 and J is TRBJ2-1; 9 bases line up with TRBD1. The CDR3 is 16 residues long. J gave up 8 bases and V 0 bases, and 8 bases lay outside the gene matches. Looked up from germline, CDR1 is MNHNY and CDR2 is SVGAGI (reference sequence). CDR3 in amino acids: CASSYSRTGEADEQFF. CDR3 coding DNA: TGTGCCAGCAGTTACTCGAGGACAGGGGAGGCCGATGAGCAGTTCTTC.

The chain links TRBV3-1 (or the pseudogene TRBV3-2) to TRBJ1-2; D not certain. This CDR3 has 15 residues. Trimming removed 1 base at V and 5 bases at J, with 14 bases between. Germline V gene sequence: CDR1 LGHDT, CDR2 YNNKEL (reference sequence). CDR3: CASSQAGSGPYGYTF. For the CDR3, the DNA is TGTGCCAGCAGCCAAGCCGGATCAGGCCCGTATGGCTACACCTTC.